This note documents a single T cell receptor (beta chain) sequence. Its matching antigen is unknown. Looked up from germline, CDR1 is MNHNS and CDR2 is SASEGT. The CDR3 has 17 amino acids. The V segment lost 1 base and the J segment 4 bases; nucleotides outside the gene matches: 11. The sample originates from a study of T-cell reconstitution after alpha-beta-depleted transplantation in children. Study-wide points: Several hundred rapidly expanded clones from non-depleted graft cells reportedly supplied alpha-beta T cells about two months post-transplant. It was surviving recipient T cells and thymic progenitors that gave some patients high TCRbeta diversity at day 60. It was newly produced T cells that mostly accounted for T-cell counts and diversity one year after transplant.

TCRbeta library preparation incorporated unique molecular identifiers. TCRdb redid the calling of the PCR reads with MiXCR, one entry per CDR3 protein. The top ten clones hold approximately 11% of a sample with around 300,000 distinct CDR3 sequences, about a quarter of them seen once. J is TRBJ2-5 and V is TRBV6-1; TRBD2 agrees at 8 bases. The sample was PBMCs, mostly from graft donor cells, taken 180 days after TCRalphabeta/CD19-depleted stem cell transplant. The receptor was isolated from a male patient between 5 and 17 years old who had a stem cell transplant for acute lymphoblastic leukemia, so the T cells may come from the graft donor. The CDR3 region has the DNA TGTGCCAGCAGTGAAGGAGTGACTAGCGTAGTCGGAGAGACCCAGTACTTC. It yields the protein CASSEGVTSVVGETQYF.